A selection of T cell receptor beta chains follows, all from one sample in a study of post-analysis software for immune sequencing data. TCRdb used MiXCR to reprocess the PCR reads, holding one entry per CDR3 protein. The sample lists around 200,000 distinct CDR3 sequences, 29% occurring once. Sequencing input: blood. The receptors come from a girl aged 2-17 years with multiple sclerosis. Both conserved end residues are part of each CDR3. Fields, in order: V gene, J gene, D gene, clone size, CDR3 DNA, CDR3 protein. D genes are given only for firm matches. A row's size may be missing; if present it is once, few, many or a size class.

>TRBV2|TRBJ2-1|NA|many
TGTGCCAGCAGTTACCTAGCGCTTGAGCAGTTCTTC
CASSYLALEQFF
>TRBV2|TRBJ2-1|NA|NA
TGTGCCAGCAGTGAAGTACTCCCACCAGCCTACAATGAGCAGTTCTTC
CASSEVLPPAYNEQFF
>TRBV29-1|TRBJ2-7|NA|many
TGCAGCGTCGTAGAACGAGGTCCTCCCTACGAGCAGTACTTC
CSVVERGPPYEQYF
>TRBV2|TRBJ2-7|TRBD2|NA
TGTGCCAGCATCAGCGGGAGGGCCTACGAGCAGTACTTC
CASISGRAYEQYF
>TRBV11-2|TRBJ2-5|TRBD1|many
TGTGCCAGCAGCTCCACCCTACAGGGGGCCGGAGGAACCCAGTACTTC
CASSSTLQGAGGTQYF
>TRBV5-1|TRBJ1-4|NA|NA
TGCGCCAGCAGCTCTGGCCGGAATGAAAAACTGTTTTTT
CASSSGRNEKLFF
>TRBV7-9|TRBJ2-1|TRBD2|few
TGTGCCAGCAGCCTGAATCGGGTAGCGGGAGAGGACTACAATGAGCAGTTCTTC
CASSLNRVAGEDYNEQFF
>TRBV20-1|TRBJ2-7|TRBD2|NA
TGCAGTGCCAACGGGGGGGGTGGATACGAGCAGTACTTC
CSANGGGGYEQYF
>TRBV29-1|TRBJ1-1|NA|NA
TGCAGCGTCAGGACCAGGGAGAACACTGAAGCTTTCTTT
CSVRTRENTEAFF
>TRBV12-3/TRBV12-4|TRBJ2-5|NA|many
TGTGCCAGCAGTTTCAGTCCCGGGGTTTTTGAGCAGTACTTC
CASSFSPGVFEQYF